One sample yielded the 23 T cell receptor beta chains listed below, sequenced in a study of CD8 T cells in ankylosing spondylitis. Each CDR3 protein gets one entry after TCRdb re-called the 5' RACE reads with MiXCR. The table shows some 130,000 distinct CDR3 sequences, with about 13% occurring only once. Sequenced material: blood, either unsorted or a sorted T cell fraction (not recorded which). These receptors all come from a female donor with ankylosing spondylitis or in good health (not recorded which).

This clonotype was observed many times. The chain employs TRBV12-3 or TRBV12-4 and TRBJ1-1; 8 bases align to TRBD1. The junction had 1 base not matched to a gene; V was cut back by 0 bases and J by 1 base. The CDR3 sequence is 15 residues long. The CDR3 nucleotides read TGTGCCAGCAGTTTAGCCGGGACAGGGAACACTGAAGCTTTCTTT. Translation: CASSLAGTGNTEAFF.

This clonotype was picked up many times. This chain joins TRBV5-1 and TRBJ1-5; D is undetermined. CDR3 length: 13 amino acids. Germline V gene data show CDR1 as SGHRS and CDR2 as YFSETQ. V lost 4 bases to trimming and J lost 4 bases, with 9 bases between them. CDR3 in amino acids: CASSLTINQPQHF. DNA for the CDR3: TGCGCCAGCAGCCTGACCATAAATCAGCCCCAGCATTTT.

This clonotype appeared a few times. The gene calls are TRBV7-8 and TRBJ1-2, with D hard to call. V lost 1 base to trimming and J lost 0 bases, with 9 bases between them. Per the germline V gene, CDR1 is SGHVS and CDR2 is FQNEAQ. The CDR3 runs to 15 residues. The CDR3 DNA is TGTGCCAGCAGCTTAGTAAGACTAGCTAACTATGGCTACACCTTC. Protein product: CASSLVRLANYGYTF.

The chain joins TRBV7-9 to TRBJ2-1; TRBD1 aligns across 8 bases. Germline V CDR1 and CDR2: SEHNR, FQNEAQ (reference sequence). This CDR3 spans 17 amino acids. The trim removed 6 bases at V and 9 bases at J, leaving 19 bases unmatched. As DNA, the CDR3 is TGTGCCAGCAGTCCCCCTCTCCGGACAGGGCCCTACGGTGAGCAGTTCTTC. This codes for CASSPPLRTGPYGEQFF.

This chain joins TRBV3-1 and TRBJ1-1; D unclear. The V and J ends lost 0 bases and 5 bases respectively, with 13 bases between them. The CDR3 runs to 15 residues. Germline CDR1 reads LGHDT; CDR2 reads YNNKEL (reference sequence). The CDR3 protein is CASSQDDDKGTEAFF. CDR3 nucleotides: TGTGCCAGCAGCCAAGATGATGACAAAGGTACTGAAGCTTTCTTT.

This clonotype was observed a few times. V is TRBV7-8 and J is TRBJ2-5; D unresolved. V lost 2 bases, J lost 5 bases, and 21 bases lay in between. The length of the CDR3 is 17 residues. Germline CDR1 and CDR2: SGHVS and FQNEAQ. The CDR3: CASSLRLTRPSYETQYF. The CDR3 DNA reads TGTGCCAGCAGCTTAAGGCTGACTCGCCCGAGTTACGAGACCCAGTACTTC.

The gene calls are TRBV6-2 or TRBV6-3 and TRBJ2-5; a weak D match, TRBD1 (6 bases). Germline lookup yields CDR1 MNHEY and CDR2 SVGEGT. V was trimmed by 7 bases and J by 3 bases, leaving 12 bases between them. CDR3 length equals 13 residues. Here the CDR3 reads CASTQGPKETQYF. CDR3 DNA: TGTGCCAGCACCCAGGGGCCAAAAGAGACCCAGTACTTC.

The chain combines TRBV30 with TRBJ2-1, with TRBD2 matching 10 bases. From germline, CDR1 is GTSNPN and CDR2 SVGIG (reference sequence). V lost 0 bases, J lost 0 bases, and 2 bases stayed unmatched. The CDR3 runs to 16 residues. CDR3 bases: TGTGCCTGGAGTGTAAGACTAGCGGGCTCCTACAATGAGCAGTTCTTC. Amino acids: CAWSVRLAGSYNEQFF.

In this sample, this clonotype turned up many times. As DNA, the CDR3 is TGTGCCACCTCCATAACCAGGGACACCGGGGAGCTGTTTTTT. Its protein is CATSITRDTGELFF. The chain carries TRBV3-1 and TRBJ2-2; TRBD1 is a possible D gene (5 bases). Looked up from germline, CDR1 is LGHDT and CDR2 is YNNKEL (reference sequence). The length of the CDR3 is 14 residues. V lost 10 bases and J 3 bases, leaving 15 bases between the germline ends.

With regard to this clonotype: One junction end disagrees with the germline gene, perhaps due to a read error. The J gene is TRBJ2-1, the V gene TRBV10-3; D is possibly TRBD2 (5 bases). Germline V gene data show CDR1 as ENHRY and CDR2 as SYGVKD. There are 12 residues in the CDR3. The DNA of the CDR3 is TGTGCCATCAGCGATTCCTCCTGGGAGCAATTCTTC. Translated: CAISDSSWEQFF.

The gene calls are TRBV5-1 and TRBJ2-5; 7 bases align to TRBD2. This CDR3 contains 15 residues. V lost 0 bases, J lost 7 bases, and 9 bases stayed unmatched. Germline V gives CDR1 SGHRS, CDR2 YFSETQ. CDR3 region: CASSLVPHGEGTQYF. In DNA form, the CDR3 reads TGCGCCAGCAGCTTGGTTCCACATGGGGAGGGGACCCAGTACTTC.

This clonotype was observed a handful of times. This chain uses TRBV12-3 or TRBV12-4 with TRBJ2-7; 8 nucleotides match TRBD1. The CDR3 contains 18 residues. After removal of 2 bases from V and 2 bases from J, the junction contained 14 bases not matched to a gene. Here the CDR3 DNA reads TGTGCCAGCAGTTTAATCCCCCAGACAGGGGTTTCCCCCTACGAGCAGTACTTC. Its translation: CASSLIPQTGVSPYEQYF.

At least ten counts were recorded for this clonotype. This chain joins TRBV10-3 and TRBJ2-2; no reliable D call. The CDR3 contains 13 residues. From germline, CDR1 is ENHRY and CDR2 SYGVKD. Trimming removed 2 bases from V and 2 bases from J, with 3 bases in between. DNA for the CDR3: TGTGCCATCAGTGAGACTAACACCGGGGAGCTGTTTTTT. Translation: CAISETNTGELFF.

There are a few counts of this clonotype. CDR3 nucleotides: TGTGCCTGGACCCAAACTGCTGCCGGGAGAGAGGGCTACACCTTC. Translation gives CAWTQTAAGREGYTF. This chain links TRBV30 with TRBJ1-2; no definite D call. CDR1 is GTSNPN and CDR2 is SVGIG in the germline V gene (reference sequence). The CDR3 consists of 15 residues. V was cut by 4 bases and J by 8 bases, with 23 bases left in between.

This clonotype was seen repeatedly, ten times or more. The rearrangement joins TRBV15 to TRBJ1-1, with D uncertain. Deletions cut 3 bases from V and 1 base from J, with 12 bases between. Germline loops: CDR1 LNHNV, CDR2 YYDKDF (reference sequence). There are 15 residues in the CDR3. The CDR3 nucleotides read TGTGCCACCAGCAGGGAAGACGAGGGGAACACTGAAGCTTTCTTT. It codes for CATSREDEGNTEAFF.

The chain combines TRBV5-6 with TRBJ2-1, with unresolved D. Germline V lookup: CDR1 SGHDT, CDR2 YYEEEE. The CDR3 is made up of 16 amino acids. Trimming stripped 4 bases from V and 1 base from J, with 15 bases between. CDR3 in DNA: TGTGCCAGCAGCCGTACGTCGTCAGATTCCTACAATGAGCAGTTCTTC. Its translation: CASSRTSSDSYNEQFF. The variable domain in full, completed from reference TRBV5-6 and TRBJ2-1, reads DAGVTQSPTHLIKTRGQQVTLRCSPKSGHDTVSWYQQALGQGPQFIFQYYEEEERQRGNFPDRFSGHQFPNYSSELNVNALLLGDSALYLCASSRTSSDSYNEQFFGPGTRLTVL.

This clonotype showed up just a few times. The J gene is TRBJ1-4, the V gene TRBV7-9, with 9 bases lining up with TRBD1. J gave up 8 bases and V 4 bases, and 8 bases lay outside the gene matches. CDR3 length: 15 residues. In germline, CDR1 is SEHNR, CDR2 FQNEAQ (reference sequence). As DNA, the CDR3 is TGTGCCAGCAGCTCACAGGGGGCGCTTGTCGAAAAACTGTTTTTT. It codes for CASSSQGALVEKLFF. Drawing the rest from reference TRBV7-9 and TRBJ1-4, the complete variable domain is DTGVSQNPRHKITKRGQNVTFRCDPISEHNRLYWYRQTLGQGPEFLTYFQNEAQLEKSRLLSDRFSAERPKGSFSTLEIQRTEQGDSAMYLCASSSQGALVEKLFFGSGTQLSVL.

The chain joins TRBV3-1 to TRBJ2-7, with D possibly TRBD2 on 5 matching bases. The CDR3 is 14 amino acids. Between the trimmed V and J ends, which lost 5 bases and 6 bases, there was a span of 17 bases. CDR1 LGHDT and CDR2 YNNKEL come from the germline V gene (reference sequence). CDR3 residues: CASSVTGNPSEQYF. CDR3 nucleotides: TGTGCCAGCAGCGTAACCGGGAATCCGTCCGAGCAGTACTTC.

The chain links TRBV30 to TRBJ2-7, with D tentatively TRBD1 (5 bases). Germline CDR1 reads GTSNPN; CDR2 reads SVGIG (reference sequence). CDR3 size: 12 residues. Trimming stripped 2 bases from V and 2 bases from J, with 7 bases between. The DNA for the CDR3 is TGTGCCTGGAGTACGACAGCCTACGAGCAGTACTTC. Protein: CAWSTTAYEQYF.

The rearrangement links TRBV2 to TRBJ1-1, with a possible D match to TRBD1 (5 bases). The V end was cut by 4 bases, the J end by 3 bases, with 15 bases between. Germline values: CDR1 SNHLY, CDR2 FYNNEI. This CDR3 has 15 amino acids. CDR3 loop: CASSARLGGDTEAFF. Written as DNA, the CDR3 is TGTGCCAGCAGTGCAAGACTCGGAGGGGACACTGAAGCTTTCTTT.

In its sample, this clonotype was seen many times. V gene TRBV15 combines with J gene TRBJ1-5; D not resolved. The CDR3 runs 14 residues. CDR1 and CDR2 from the germline V gene are LNHNV and YYDKDF (reference sequence). V gave up 6 bases and J gave up 7 bases, with 16 bases separating them. The CDR3 DNA reads TGTGCCACCAGTAAAGACGCCGGCGTCCAGCCCCAGCATTTT. The encoded protein is CATSKDAGVQPQHF. Full variable domain (missing parts from reference TRBV15 and TRBJ1-5): DAMVIQNPRYQVTQFGKPVTLSCSQTLNHNVMYWYQQKSSQAPKLLFHYYDKDFNNEADTPDNFQSRRPNTSFCFLDIRSPGLGDTAMYLCATSKDAGVQPQHFGDGTRLSIL.

This chain links TRBV28 with TRBJ2-4, with no clear D. V was trimmed by 5 bases and J by 0 bases, leaving 11 bases between them. Germline V gene sequence: CDR1 MDHEN, CDR2 SYDVKM. CDR3 length equals 15 residues. The chain's CDR3 is CASSPQALAKNIQYF. The DNA for the CDR3 is TGTGCCAGCAGTCCCCAGGCTCTAGCCAAAAACATTCAGTACTTC.

This clonotype was seen a handful of times. As DNA, the CDR3 is TGTGCCAGCAGCCCTGGACCGTCTAACTATGGCTACACCTTC. Translation gives CASSPGPSNYGYTF. The chain employs TRBV7-6 and TRBJ1-2; D is unclear. V was shortened by 5 bases and J by 0 bases, with 10 bases between the two germline ends. Germline V gene sequence: CDR1 SGHVS, CDR2 FNYEAQ. CDR3 length: 14 amino acids. The entire variable domain, with the rest obtained from reference TRBV7-6 and TRBJ1-2, is as follows: GAGVSQSPRYKVTKRGQDVALRCDPISGHVSLYWYRQALGQGPEFLTYFNYEAQQDKSGLPNDRFSAERPEGSISTLTIQRTEQRDSAMYRCASSPGPSNYGYTFGSGTRLTVV.